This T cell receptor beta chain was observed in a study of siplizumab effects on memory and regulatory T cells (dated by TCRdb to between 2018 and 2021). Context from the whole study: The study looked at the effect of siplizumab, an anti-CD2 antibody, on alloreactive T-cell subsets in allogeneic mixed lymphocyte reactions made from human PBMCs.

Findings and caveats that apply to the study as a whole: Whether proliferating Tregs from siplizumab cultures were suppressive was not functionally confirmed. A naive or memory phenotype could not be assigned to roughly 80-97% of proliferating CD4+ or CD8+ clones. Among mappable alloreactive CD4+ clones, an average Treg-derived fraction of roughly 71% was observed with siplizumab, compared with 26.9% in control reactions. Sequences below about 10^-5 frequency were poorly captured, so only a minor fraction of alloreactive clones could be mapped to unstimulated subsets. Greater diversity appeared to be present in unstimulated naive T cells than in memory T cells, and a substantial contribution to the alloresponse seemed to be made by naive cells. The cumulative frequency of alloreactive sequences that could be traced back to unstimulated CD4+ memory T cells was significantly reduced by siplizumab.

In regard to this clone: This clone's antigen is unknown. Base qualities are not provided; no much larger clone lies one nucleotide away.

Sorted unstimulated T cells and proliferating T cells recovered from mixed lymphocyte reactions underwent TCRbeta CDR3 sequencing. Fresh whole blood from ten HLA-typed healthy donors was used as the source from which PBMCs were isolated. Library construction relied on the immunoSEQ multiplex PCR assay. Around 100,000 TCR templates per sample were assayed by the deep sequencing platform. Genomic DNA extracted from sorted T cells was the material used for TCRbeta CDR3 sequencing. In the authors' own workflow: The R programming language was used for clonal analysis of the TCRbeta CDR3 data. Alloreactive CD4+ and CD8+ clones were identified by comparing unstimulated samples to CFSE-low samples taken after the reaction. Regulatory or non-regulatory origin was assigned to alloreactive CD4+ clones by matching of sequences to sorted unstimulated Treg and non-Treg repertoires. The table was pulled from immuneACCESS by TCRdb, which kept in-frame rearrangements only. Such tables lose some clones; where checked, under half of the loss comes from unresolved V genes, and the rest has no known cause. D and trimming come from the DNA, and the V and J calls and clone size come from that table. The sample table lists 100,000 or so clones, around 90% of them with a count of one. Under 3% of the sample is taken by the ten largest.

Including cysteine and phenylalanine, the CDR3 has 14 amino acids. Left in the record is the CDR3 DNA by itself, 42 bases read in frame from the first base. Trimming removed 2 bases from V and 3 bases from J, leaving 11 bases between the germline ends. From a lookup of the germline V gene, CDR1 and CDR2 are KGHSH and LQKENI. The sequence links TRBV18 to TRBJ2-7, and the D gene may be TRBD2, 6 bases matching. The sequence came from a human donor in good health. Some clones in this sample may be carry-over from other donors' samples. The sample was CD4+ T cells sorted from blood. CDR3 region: CASSPAGSVYEQYF. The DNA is TGTGCCAGCTCACCAGCGGGAAGCGTCTACGAGCAGTACTTC. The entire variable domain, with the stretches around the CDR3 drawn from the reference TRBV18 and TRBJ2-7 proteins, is NAGVMQNPRHLVRRRGQEARLRCSPMKGHSHVYWYRQLPEEGLKFMVYLQKENIIDESGMPKERFSAEFPKEGPSILRIQQVVRGDSAAYFCASSPAGSVYEQYFGPGTRLTVT.